These T cell receptor beta chains were read from a single sample in a study of blood T cell repertoires in COVID-19. Profiling relied on immunoSEQ multiplex PCR, and the TCRdb table lists in-frame clones only, not all of them. The table includes more than 65,000 clones, 75% to 90% detected once. Sequencing used peripheral blood. These receptors were collected from a man aged 80 or over with acute or convalescent COVID-19. The CDR3 runs from the conserved cysteine through the conserved F or W. Each record gives: V gene, J gene, CDR3 protein.

v_gene: TRBV19
j_gene: TRBJ1-2
CDR3aa: CASSMWTEDGYTF

v_gene: TRBV10-3
j_gene: TRBJ2-7
CDR3aa: CATQLTSGSSYEQYF

v_gene: TRBV6-2/TRBV6-3
j_gene: TRBJ2-2
CDR3aa: CASSYFSGTGGELFF

v_gene: TRBV5-6
j_gene: TRBJ2-1
CDR3aa: CASSLVSDLYNEQFF

v_gene: TRBV7-6
j_gene: TRBJ2-1
CDR3aa: CASSFVPGTSGSYEQFF

v_gene: TRBV5-4
j_gene: TRBJ2-5
CDR3aa: CASSSGSTGGETQYF

v_gene: TRBV2
j_gene: TRBJ1-2
CDR3aa: CATQTGGRDYGYTF

v_gene: TRBV28
j_gene: TRBJ2-6
CDR3aa: CASSLTSSGANVLTF

v_gene: TRBV4-2
j_gene: TRBJ1-4
CDR3aa: CASSQRTETTNEKLFF

v_gene: TRBV19
j_gene: TRBJ2-6
CDR3aa: CASSAEQGSGANVLTF

v_gene: TRBV18
j_gene: TRBJ1-1
CDR3aa: CASSPISEQGAEAFF

v_gene: TRBV6-5
j_gene: TRBJ2-1
CDR3aa: CASSYGTRNANEQFF

v_gene: TRBV7-2
j_gene: TRBJ1-5
CDR3aa: CASSLVDGGAGNQPQHF

v_gene: TRBV7-7
j_gene: TRBJ2-5
CDR3aa: CASSLTAGVQETQYF

v_gene: TRBV5-1
j_gene: TRBJ2-1
CDR3aa: CASSTGTAYNEQFF

v_gene: TRBV7-2
j_gene: TRBJ1-1
CDR3aa: CASSPRDSYTEAFF

v_gene: TRBV14
j_gene: TRBJ2-3
CDR3aa: CASSRRLAGDTDTQYF

v_gene: TRBV3-1/TRBV3-2
j_gene: TRBJ1-1
CDR3aa: CASSQALEQRAFF

v_gene: TRBV5-4
j_gene: TRBJ2-6
CDR3aa: CASSPDRGSISGANVLTF

v_gene: TRBV4-1
j_gene: TRBJ1-1
CDR3aa: CASSQNLQLGRNTEAFF

v_gene: TRBV6-1
j_gene: TRBJ1-2
CDR3aa: CASSESRGVSGYTF

v_gene: TRBV27
j_gene: TRBJ1-6
CDR3aa: CASSLRPMRQGDSPLHF

v_gene: TRBV28
j_gene: TRBJ2-7
CDR3aa: CASSMMRSGTGYEQYF

v_gene: TRBV6-4
j_gene: TRBJ1-1
CDR3aa: CASRGTDMNTEAFF

v_gene: TRBV27
j_gene: TRBJ2-1
CDR3aa: CASSTYNEQFF

v_gene: TRBV3-1/TRBV3-2
j_gene: TRBJ2-1
CDR3aa: CASSPTSGGPYNEQFF

v_gene: TRBV7-8
j_gene: TRBJ2-2
CDR3aa: CASSLTGAITGELFF

v_gene: TRBV9
j_gene: TRBJ1-4
CDR3aa: CASSVGQGKEKLFF

v_gene: TRBV6-2/TRBV6-3
j_gene: TRBJ1-1
CDR3aa: CASSYGGKGTEAFF

v_gene: TRBV18
j_gene: TRBJ2-7
CDR3aa: CASSPGSGQGYEQYF

v_gene: TRBV7-6
j_gene: TRBJ2-7
CDR3aa: CASSVEQGFSYEQYF

v_gene: TRBV7-2
j_gene: TRBJ2-7
CDR3aa: CASSARTGNSYEQYF

v_gene: TRBV2
j_gene: TRBJ1-1
CDR3aa: CASTQRTDNTEAFF

v_gene: TRBV11-1
j_gene: TRBJ1-2
CDR3aa: CASSLGGGSGYTF

v_gene: TRBV9
j_gene: TRBJ2-3
CDR3aa: CASSINPTSGNSDTQYF

v_gene: TRBV18
j_gene: TRBJ1-4
CDR3aa: CASSPTAGGSTNEKLFF

v_gene: TRBV29-1
j_gene: TRBJ1-5
CDR3aa: CSATTGNQPQHF

v_gene: TRBV5-4
j_gene: TRBJ2-5
CDR3aa: CASMPQGRQETQYF

v_gene: TRBV11-2
j_gene: TRBJ2-1
CDR3aa: CASSSFRSSYNEQFF

v_gene: TRBV5-1
j_gene: TRBJ1-1
CDR3aa: CASSSGQGDTEAFF

v_gene: TRBV6-2/TRBV6-3
j_gene: TRBJ2-1
CDR3aa: CASSRDRVLLEQFF

v_gene: TRBV14
j_gene: TRBJ2-3
CDR3aa: CASSQENEITDTQYF

v_gene: TRBV7-2
j_gene: TRBJ2-6
CDR3aa: CASSSGPGGWPGANVLTF

v_gene: TRBV28
j_gene: TRBJ2-7
CDR3aa: CASRARTAFSYEQYF

v_gene: TRBV30
j_gene: TRBJ2-3
CDR3aa: CAWSLGDTQYF

v_gene: TRBV29-1
j_gene: TRBJ1-1
CDR3aa: CSAPGRSNTEAFF